One and the same sample provided the 27 T cell receptor beta chains below, sequenced in a study of identical twins. MiXCR, applied by TCRdb to the 5' RACE reads, yields one record per CDR3 protein. Of some 100,000 distinct CDR3 sequences listed, about 5.6% are singletons. The sample consisted of memory T cells sorted from blood. The receptors shown here come from a woman between 45 and 60 years old in good health.

The sample holds a few counts of this clonotype. The chain combines TRBV4-1 with TRBJ2-1, with D possibly being TRBD1 or TRBD2 (5 bases each). The CDR3 is 13 amino acids. With 0 bases removed from V and 7 bases from J, the gap between germline ends came to 7 bases. Per germline, CDR1 MGHRA and CDR2 YSYEKL. The CDR3 nucleotides read TGCGCCAGCAGCCAAGAGTGGGGGAATGAGCAGTTCTTC. It specifies CASSQEWGNEQFF.

The V and J genes are TRBV25-1 and TRBJ2-5; 10 nucleotides match TRBD2. V shed 8 bases, J shed 5 bases, and the junction held 2 bases outside the gene matches. The CDR3 consists of 12 residues. CDR1 is MGHDK and CDR2 is SYGVNS in the germline V gene. The DNA of the CDR3 is TGTGCCAGCGCAGCGGGAGGGGAGACCCAGTACTTC. Amino acids: CASAAGGETQYF.

The sample holds many counts of this clonotype. V is TRBV6-1 and J is TRBJ2-4, with D tentatively TRBD2 (6 bases). The germline V gene has CDR1 MNHNS and CDR2 SASEGT. The ends were cut back, 4 bases at V and 9 bases at J, with 19 bases in the middle. This CDR3 has 15 amino acids. Here the CDR3 reads CASSGGVAAKGIQYF. CDR3 DNA sequence: TGTGCCAGCAGTGGGGGGGTGGCGGCTAAGGGCATTCAGTACTTC.

This clonotype showed up many times. This chain connects TRBV12-3 or TRBV12-4 to TRBJ1-4; D is perhaps TRBD1 (5 bases). The V end was cut by 5 bases, the J end by 7 bases, with 8 bases between. This CDR3 contains 12 residues. CDR3 sequence: CASSPDSEKLFF. The CDR3 nucleotides are TGTGCCAGCAGTCCCGACAGTGAAAAACTGTTTTTT.

This clonotype was detected ten times or more. J is TRBJ1-2 and V is TRBV12-3 or TRBV12-4; no reliable D call. Trimming pared 10 bases from V and 8 bases from J, leaving 14 bases between. This CDR3 is built from 11 residues. Here the CDR3 reads CAIQVLVGYTF. In nucleotides, the CDR3 is TGTGCCATCCAGGTTTTGGTCGGCTACACCTTC.

V and J are TRBV7-3 and TRBJ2-3, with D tentatively TRBD2 (5 bases). The length of the CDR3 is 14 residues. Trimming removed 4 bases from V and 4 bases from J, with 12 bases in between. Per germline, CDR1 SGHTA and CDR2 FQGTGA. The CDR3 here is CASSSGVGPDTQYF. The CDR3, as DNA: TGTGCCAGCAGCTCCGGGGTGGGCCCAGATACGCAGTATTTT.

A few counts support this clonotype. The chain carries TRBV7-6 and TRBJ2-2; D is ambiguous. Germline CDR1 SGHVS, CDR2 FNYEAQ. The length of the CDR3 is 13 residues. Trimming cost V 4 bases and J 6 bases, with 9 bases left between them. The CDR3 DNA reads as TGTGCCAGCAGCTCAGAGCCGGCCGGGGAGCTGTTTTTT. It translates to CASSSEPAGELFF. Using reference TRBV7-6 and TRBJ2-2 for the parts outside the CDR3, the full variable domain is GAGVSQSPRYKVTKRGQDVALRCDPISGHVSLYWYRQALGQGPEFLTYFNYEAQQDKSGLPNDRFSAERPEGSISTLTIQRTEQRDSAMYRCASSSEPAGELFFGEGSRLTVL.

Many counts were recorded for this clonotype. The genes are TRBV6-2 or TRBV6-3 and TRBJ2-5; TRBD2 matches at 10 bases. V dropped 0 bases and J dropped 4; count of bases not matched to a gene: 8. Germline-derived CDR1 and CDR2 are MNHEY and SVGEGT. The CDR3 is 17 amino acids. The DNA for the CDR3 is TGTGCCAGCAGTTACTCGATAGGGACTAGCGTTCTAGAGACCCAGTACTTC. Its translation is CASSYSIGTSVLETQYF.

V usage is TRBV15 and J usage is TRBJ2-5, with 13 bases aligning to TRBD2. CDR1 is LNHNV and CDR2 is YYDKDF in the germline V gene (reference sequence). J lost 5 bases, V lost 5 bases, and 11 bases had no gene match. The CDR3 extends over 17 amino acids. The CDR3 protein is CATSLGLAGDPRETQYF. The CDR3 bases are TGTGCCACCAGCCTCGGACTAGCGGGAGACCCGAGGGAGACCCAGTACTTC.

The sample holds many counts of this clonotype. V gene TRBV20-1 combines with J gene TRBJ2-7; 7 bases match TRBD2. Germline-derived CDR1 and CDR2 are DFQATT and SNEGSKA (reference sequence). The CDR3 covers 15 residues. V was clipped by 4 bases and J by 2 bases; unmatched bases: 11. This CDR3 reads CSANPDASGTYEQYF. DNA for the CDR3: TGCAGTGCTAACCCGGATGCTAGCGGTACCTACGAGCAGTACTTC.

This clonotype has ten or more counts. The chain uses TRBV20-1 and TRBJ1-2; the D is unclear. Trimming took off 3 bases at V and 3 bases at J, with 8 bases between the two ends. Looked up from germline, CDR1 is DFQATT and CDR2 is SNEGSKA (reference sequence). The CDR3 consists of 12 residues. As DNA, the CDR3 is TGCAGTGCTAGCCCCAACCACTATGGCTACACCTTC. This codes for CSASPNHYGYTF.

This clonotype was detected many times. This chain links TRBV7-8 with TRBJ2-1; tentative D call: TRBD2 (6 bases). Germline CDR1 and CDR2: SGHVS and FQNEAQ. This CDR3 region has 15 residues. The V and J ends lost 7 bases and 5 bases respectively, with 18 bases between them. The CDR3 reads CASIMTSQLNNEQFF. The CDR3 region has the DNA TGTGCCAGCATCATGACTAGTCAACTAAACAATGAGCAGTTCTTC.

In this sample, this clonotype turned up a few times. CDR3 coding DNA: TGTGCCAGCAGCCCAAGAGGCCGGAGCTCCTACAATGAGCAGTTCTTC. It is translated as CASSPRGRSSYNEQFF. The chain links TRBV9 to TRBJ2-1; D uncertain. The length of the CDR3 is 16 residues. Trimming shortened V by 4 bases and J by 0 bases, and 14 bases separated the two germline ends. Looked up from germline, CDR1 is SGDLS and CDR2 is YYNGEE.

This clonotype was detected ten times or more. The chain uses TRBV7-3 and TRBJ2-1; 12 bases fit TRBD2. The CDR3 loop spans 14 amino acids. The germline V gene has CDR1 SGHTA and CDR2 FQGTGA. Trimming cost V 7 bases and J 8 bases; bases outside gene matches: 6. In DNA, the CDR3 is TGTGCCAGCACCCTAGCGGGAGGGGTGGATGAGCAGTTCTTC. As protein: CASTLAGGVDEQFF.

The V gene is TRBV29-1, the J gene TRBJ2-3, with 11 bases identical to TRBD2. Germline V gives CDR1 SQVTM, CDR2 ANQGSEA. The CDR3 is 16 residues long. Trimming removed 6 bases from V and 4 bases from J; junction bases left unmatched: 12. The CDR3 nucleotides read TGCAGCGTCCAGTTCCTTAGCGGGAGGGGGCCAGATACGCAGTATTTT. Amino acid sequence: CSVQFLSGRGPDTQYF.

This clonotype was picked up many times. J is TRBJ2-1 and V is TRBV5-8; 10 positions match TRBD2. The CDR3 is 17 amino acids. With V trimmed by 2 bases and J by 2 bases, 7 bases remained unmatched. Germline V lookup: CDR1 SGHTS, CDR2 YDEGEE. CDR3 bases: TGTGCCAGCAGCTTTGGGCTAGCGGGAGATCCCTACAATGAGCAGTTCTTC. Its translation is CASSFGLAGDPYNEQFF.

There are many counts of this clonotype. The chain links TRBV18 to TRBJ2-1; 9 nucleotides align to TRBD1. Germline loops: CDR1 KGHSH, CDR2 LQKENI. With V trimmed by 3 bases and J by 6 bases, 6 bases remained unmatched. This CDR3 has 15 amino acids. This CDR3 reads CASSPAGTGPNEQFF. CDR3 nucleotides: TGTGCCAGCTCACCGGCCGGGACAGGGCCCAATGAGCAGTTCTTC.

This clonotype was seen a handful of times. This chain uses TRBV6-1 with TRBJ2-7; 7 bases align to TRBD1. Germline V gives CDR1 MNHNS, CDR2 SASEGT. V dropped 4 bases and J dropped 1; count of bases not matched to a gene: 4. The CDR3 sequence is 14 residues long. In nucleotides, the CDR3 is TGTGCCAGCAGTGTGGACAGGATATCCTACGAGCAGTACGTC. It specifies CASSVDRISYEQYV.

This clonotype occurred a few times. DNA for the CDR3: TGTGCCAGCAGCTTAGGGAGGGGCCCCCCTGGAAACACCATATATTTT. Amino acids: CASSLGRGPPGNTIYF. The V gene is TRBV7-8, the J gene TRBJ1-3; D is perhaps TRBD1 (5 bases). The CDR3 is 16 residues long. CDR1 and CDR2 (germline): SGHVS, FQNEAQ. V was trimmed by 1 base and J by 2 bases, leaving 12 bases between them. The full variable domain, rest sourced from reference TRBV7-8 and TRBJ1-3, is GAGVSQSPRYKVAKRGQDVALRCDPISGHVSLFWYQQALGQGPEFLTYFQNEAQLDKSGLPSDRFFAERPEGSVSTLKIQRTQQEDSAVYLCASSLGRGPPGNTIYFGEGSWLTVV.

This clonotype was detected ten times or more. This sequence joins TRBV5-8 and TRBJ2-3; 11 positions match TRBD2. The germline V gene has CDR1 SGHTS and CDR2 YDEGEE. V shed 5 bases and J 5 bases; nucleotides not matched to a gene: 7. CDR3 length: 15 residues. CDR3 DNA: TGTGCCAGCAGAAAACTAGCGGGAGTTGAAGATACGCAGTATTTT. Protein product: CASRKLAGVEDTQYF.

Many counts were recorded for this clonotype. The rearrangement joins TRBV12-3 or TRBV12-4 to TRBJ2-2; either TRBD1 or TRBD2 may supply D (5 bases each). This CDR3 has 16 residues. V was trimmed by 6 bases and J by 8 bases, leaving 22 bases between them. The chain's CDR3 is CASSPTSPGTNGELFF. CDR3 sequence (DNA): TGTGCCAGCAGCCCTACCTCCCCCGGGACGAATGGGGAGCTGTTTTTT.

This clonotype was counted at least ten times. The rearrangement links TRBV29-1 to TRBJ2-2, with D possibly being TRBD1 (6 bases). CDR3 length equals 13 residues. CDR1 and CDR2 (germline): SQVTM, ANQGSEA. The V gene lost 5 bases and the J gene lost 4 bases, with 11 bases spanning the gap. CDR3 coding DNA: TGCAGCGTTACCATAGGGGGCACCGGGGAGCTGTTTTTT. Amino acids: CSVTIGGTGELFF.

This clonotype has a count of ten or more. The chain links TRBV4-1 to TRBJ2-7; D may be TRBD2 (5 bases). V was pared by 4 bases and J by 7 bases, with 17 bases between. The CDR3 is made up of 14 amino acids. Per the germline V gene, CDR1 is MGHRA and CDR2 is YSYEKL. The CDR3 sequence: CASSRPDSPGEQYF. The CDR3 bases are TGCGCCAGCAGCCGCCCCGACTCCCCGGGAGAGCAGTACTTC.

The table lists this clonotype with a few counts. The CDR3 DNA reads as TGCAGCGTTGTTGACAGGTTGTCTGCTGAAGCTTTCTTT. Amino acids: CSVVDRLSAEAFF. V gene TRBV29-1 combines with J gene TRBJ1-1; D possibly corresponds to TRBD1 (6 bases). Germline CDR1 reads SQVTM; CDR2 reads ANQGSEA. The CDR3 is 13 residues long. Trimming took 4 bases from V and 6 from J, leaving 15 bases between them.

This clonotype was seen at least ten times. This chain connects TRBV12-3 or TRBV12-4 to TRBJ1-1; 7 positions match TRBD1. The CDR3 contains 14 residues. V trimming: 3 bases; J trimming: 3 bases; junction bases outside the gene matches: 4. CDR3 loop: CASSLDQGDTEAFF. CDR3 DNA sequence: TGTGCCAGCAGTTTGGACCAGGGGGACACTGAAGCTTTCTTT.

This clonotype showed up many times. Germline is not matched at one junction end, which may reflect a read error. CDR3 DNA sequence: TGCGCCAGCAGCCCACAGGGGGCGGACTATGACTACACCTTC. Amino acids: CASSPQGADYDYTF. The gene calls are TRBV4-1 and TRBJ1-2, with TRBD1 matching 9 bases. The CDR3 totals 14 residues. Germline V gene data show CDR1 as MGHRA and CDR2 as YSYEKL.

This clonotype has ten or more counts. The J gene is TRBJ2-1, the V gene TRBV29-1; 11 nucleotides match TRBD2. This CDR3 is built from 17 residues. Germline loops: CDR1 SQVTM, CDR2 ANQGSEA. With V trimmed by 0 bases and J by 3 bases, 7 bases remained unmatched. CDR3 loop: CSVEEGLAGGNYNEQFF. The CDR3 DNA is TGCAGCGTTGAAGAAGGGTTAGCGGGAGGGAACTACAATGAGCAGTTCTTC.